The source of this T cell receptor beta chain is a study of blood T cell repertoires in COVID-19. The CDR3 sequence is 16 residues long. In germline, CDR1 is LNHNV, CDR2 YYDKDF (reference sequence). J lost 2 bases, V lost 3 bases, and 1 base had no gene match. Under the authors' procedure: Amplifying reference gene primers gave estimates of nucleated cell counts. Method: immunoSEQ multiplex PCR; TCRdb's copy keeps in-frame clones and lacks some. D and trimming come from the DNA, and the V and J calls and clone size come from that table. The sample has 90,000 to 120,000 clones, more than 70% seen once; the top ten hold around 6.5%.

The specimen sequenced was peripheral blood. J is TRBJ2-7 and V is TRBV15; 16 nucleotides match TRBD2. The receptor was isolated from a middle-aged man with active or convalescent COVID-19. The CDR3 reads CATSSGTSGRAYEQYF. DNA for the CDR3: TGTGCCACCAGCAGTGGGACTAGCGGGAGGGCCTACGAGCAGTACTTC.